This TCR beta chain was retrieved from a study of shared clonotypes between healthy human individuals. Across the whole study: Used for every donor were three CD4 naive, three CD4 memory, two CD8 naive and one CD8 memory plate.

Only in-frame clones appear in the TCRdb table, and some are missing; sequencing was by immunoSEQ multiplex PCR. Found here are around 1.1 million clones, approximately 80% of them singletons; the top ten hold 0.89%. This clone appeared a few times. The antigen remains undetermined. Per germline, CDR1 SGHRS and CDR2 YFSETQ. This CDR3 comprises 17 residues. V lost 4 bases to trimming and J lost 0 bases; unmatched junction nucleotides: 12. Study results and caveats: A generally larger estimated richness was seen in naive subsets than in memory subsets.

The source is a man younger than 35 in good health. Some clones in this sample may be carry-over from other donors' samples. The sample was memory CD4+ T cells from PBMCs. The subset was: CD45RA-negative fraction. The chain couples TRBV5-1 to TRBJ1-2; 7 bases match TRBD1. DNA for the CDR3: TGCGCCAGCAGCCAGAGGCCGGACAGGCCTTCTAACTATGGCTACACCTTC. Translation gives CASSQRPDRPSNYGYTF.